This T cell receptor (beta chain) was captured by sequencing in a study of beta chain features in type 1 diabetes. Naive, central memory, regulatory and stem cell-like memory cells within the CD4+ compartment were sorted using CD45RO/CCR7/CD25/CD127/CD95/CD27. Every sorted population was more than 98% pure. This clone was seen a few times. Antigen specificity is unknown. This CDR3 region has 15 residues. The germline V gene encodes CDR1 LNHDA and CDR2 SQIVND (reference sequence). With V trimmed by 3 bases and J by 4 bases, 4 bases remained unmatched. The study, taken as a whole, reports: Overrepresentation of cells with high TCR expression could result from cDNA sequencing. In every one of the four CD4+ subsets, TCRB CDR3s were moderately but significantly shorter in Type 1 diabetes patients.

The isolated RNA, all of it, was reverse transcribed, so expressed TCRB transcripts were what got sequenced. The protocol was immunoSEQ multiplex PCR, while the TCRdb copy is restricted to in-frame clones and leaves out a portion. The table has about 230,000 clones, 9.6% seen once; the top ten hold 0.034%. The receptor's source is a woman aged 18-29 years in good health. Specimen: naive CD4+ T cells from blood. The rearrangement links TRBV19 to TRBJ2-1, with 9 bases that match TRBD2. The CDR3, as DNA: TGTGCCAGTAGTATCGTCACTAGCGGGTACAATGAGCAGTTCTTC. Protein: CASSIVTSGYNEQFF.